This TCR beta chain came from a study of blood T cells in healthy people across ages. Between the trimmed V and J ends, which lost 2 bases and 0 bases, there was a span of 14 bases. Germline lookup yields CDR1 DFQATT and CDR2 SNEGSKA (reference sequence). The CDR3 sequence is 16 residues long. Combining a sample-barcoded 5' primer with a J-beta primer mix, a second PCR ran for 7 to 11 cycles. MiXCR, applied by TCRdb to the 5' RACE reads, yields one record per CDR3 protein. The sample contains roughly 900,000 distinct CDR3 sequences, around 28% of which appear only once. Many counts were recorded for this clonotype.

Material: blood. The chain is built from TRBV20-1 and TRBJ2-4, with D possibly being TRBD1 (5 bases). The clonotype originates from a woman older than 75 in good health. The CDR3 DNA reads TGCAGTGCTAGAAGGGGCAGCGCAGTAGCCAAAAACATTCAGTACTTC. Amino acids: CSARRGSAVAKNIQYF.